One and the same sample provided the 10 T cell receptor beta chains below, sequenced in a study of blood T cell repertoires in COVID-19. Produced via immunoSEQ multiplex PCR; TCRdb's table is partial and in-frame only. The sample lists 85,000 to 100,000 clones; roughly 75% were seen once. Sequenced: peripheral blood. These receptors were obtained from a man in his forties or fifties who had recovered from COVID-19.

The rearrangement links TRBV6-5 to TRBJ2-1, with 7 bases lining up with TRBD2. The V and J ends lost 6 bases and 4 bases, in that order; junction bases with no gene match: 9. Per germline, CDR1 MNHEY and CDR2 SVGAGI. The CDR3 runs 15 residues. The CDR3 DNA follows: TGTGCCAGCAGCGGGACTCGCGGGAGATACAATGAGCAGTTCTTC. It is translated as CASSGTRGRYNEQFF.

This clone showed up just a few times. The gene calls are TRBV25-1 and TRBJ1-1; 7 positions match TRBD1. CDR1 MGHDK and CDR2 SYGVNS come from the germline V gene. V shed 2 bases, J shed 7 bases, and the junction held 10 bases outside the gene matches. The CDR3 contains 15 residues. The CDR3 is CASSETGTAGSEAFF. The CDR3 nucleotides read TGTGCCAGCAGTGAAACAGGGACAGCAGGAAGTGAAGCTTTCTTT.

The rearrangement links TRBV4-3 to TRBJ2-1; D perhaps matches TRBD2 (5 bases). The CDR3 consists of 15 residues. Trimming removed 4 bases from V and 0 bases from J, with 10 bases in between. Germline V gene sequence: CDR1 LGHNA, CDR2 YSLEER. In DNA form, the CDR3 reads TGCGCCAGCAGCCTCGGGGTCAGCTCCTACAATGAGCAGTTCTTC. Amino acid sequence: CASSLGVSSYNEQFF.

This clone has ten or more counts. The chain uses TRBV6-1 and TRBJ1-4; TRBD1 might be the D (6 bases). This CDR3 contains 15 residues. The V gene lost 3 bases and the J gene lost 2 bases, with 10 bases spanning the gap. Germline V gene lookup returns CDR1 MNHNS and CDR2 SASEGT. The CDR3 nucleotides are TGTGCCAGCAGTGAGATCCAGGGGACTAATGAAAAACTGTTTTTT. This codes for CASSEIQGTNEKLFF.

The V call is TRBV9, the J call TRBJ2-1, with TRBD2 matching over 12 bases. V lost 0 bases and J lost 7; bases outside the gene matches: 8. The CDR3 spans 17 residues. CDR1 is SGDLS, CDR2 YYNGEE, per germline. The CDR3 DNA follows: TGTGCCAGCAGCGTAGGCGTACTAGCGGGAGGCGCTAATGAGCAGTTCTTC. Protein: CASSVGVLAGGANEQFF. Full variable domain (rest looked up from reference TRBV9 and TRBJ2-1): DSGVTQTPKHLITATGQRVTLRCSPRSGDLSVYWYQQSLDQGLQFLIQYYNGEERAKGNILERFSAQQFPDLHSELNLSSLELGDSALYFCASSVGVLAGGANEQFFGPGTRLTVL.

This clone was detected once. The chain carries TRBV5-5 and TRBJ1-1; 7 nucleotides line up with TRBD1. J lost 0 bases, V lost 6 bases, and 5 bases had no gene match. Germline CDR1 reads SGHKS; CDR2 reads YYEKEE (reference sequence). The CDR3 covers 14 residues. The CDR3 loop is CASNRQGVNTEAFF. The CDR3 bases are TGTGCCAGCAACCGACAGGGTGTGAACACTGAAGCTTTCTTT.

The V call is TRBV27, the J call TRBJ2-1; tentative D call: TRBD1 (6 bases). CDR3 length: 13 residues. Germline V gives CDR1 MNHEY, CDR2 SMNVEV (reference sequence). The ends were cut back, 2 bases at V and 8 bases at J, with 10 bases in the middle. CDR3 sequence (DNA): TGTGCCAGCAGTTTAGCCCAGGGGTATGAGCAGTTCTTC. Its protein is CASSLAQGYEQFF.

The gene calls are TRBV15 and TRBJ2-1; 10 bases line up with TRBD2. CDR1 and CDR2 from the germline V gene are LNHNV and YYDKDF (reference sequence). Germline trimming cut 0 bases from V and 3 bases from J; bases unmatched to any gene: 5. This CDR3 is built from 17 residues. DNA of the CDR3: TGTGCCACCAGCAGAGATCTAGCGGGAGACCTCTACAATGAGCAGTTCTTC. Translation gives CATSRDLAGDLYNEQFF.

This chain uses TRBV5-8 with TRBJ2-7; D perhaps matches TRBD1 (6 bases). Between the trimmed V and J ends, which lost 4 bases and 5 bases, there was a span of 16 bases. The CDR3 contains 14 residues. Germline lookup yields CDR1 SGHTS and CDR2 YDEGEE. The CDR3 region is CASSAATGWDEQYF. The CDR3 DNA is TGTGCCAGCAGCGCGGCCACAGGGTGGGACGAGCAGTACTTC.

The CDR3 nucleotides are TGCGCCAGCAGCCAATTGGTTACAGGGGGCCCCCTTTACGAGCAGTACTTC. Its protein product is CASSQLVTGGPLYEQYF. This chain joins TRBV4-3 and TRBJ2-7; 9 bases fit TRBD1. The CDR3 contains 17 residues. The germline V gene encodes CDR1 LGHNA and CDR2 YSLEER. V shed 2 bases, J shed 4 bases, and the junction held 12 bases outside the gene matches.